A single sample is the source of the 21 T cell receptor beta chains below, sequenced in a study of cytomegalovirus exposure and HLA in healthy donors. Both 60 Vbeta primers and 13 Jbeta primers went into the PCR. Here immunoSEQ multiplex PCR was the method, and the copy in TCRdb shows in-frame clones only, minus some. The table records approximately 190,000 clones, 87% of them present only once. Sequenced: PBMCs. These receptors originate from a man aged 25 to 45 in good health and CMV-seronegative.

The rearrangement joins TRBV27 to TRBJ2-7, with TRBD1 matching 9 bases. The trim removed 2 bases at V and 3 bases at J, leaving 5 bases unmatched. CDR1 and CDR2 (germline): MNHEY, SMNVEV (reference sequence). This CDR3 is built from 15 residues. The CDR3 DNA reads TGTGCCAGCAGTTTAAGGGGGACAGGGTTCTACGAGCAGTACTTC. It codes for CASSLRGTGFYEQYF.

The chain is built from TRBV7-8 and TRBJ1-2; 10 nucleotides line up with TRBD1. CDR1 is SGHVS, CDR2 FQNEAQ, per germline. There are 17 residues in the CDR3. Trimming at V came to 5 bases and at J to 2 bases, leaving 11 bases not matched to a gene. The CDR3 sequence: CASSTSQPGQGNYGYTF. CDR3 DNA sequence: TGTGCCAGCAGCACCTCTCAGCCGGGACAGGGGAACTATGGCTACACCTTC.

The chain has TRBV7-6 and TRBJ2-3; D is possibly TRBD2 (5 bases). The CDR3 contains 17 residues. V lost 2 bases and J 0 bases, leaving 15 bases between the germline ends. Germline V CDR1 and CDR2: SGHVS, FNYEAQ. In DNA, the CDR3 is TGTGCCAGCAGCTTACGGGCTAGCCGAGTCAGCACAGATACGCAGTATTTT. As protein: CASSLRASRVSTDTQYF.

This chain connects TRBV27 to TRBJ2-1; D is unclear. The germline V and J ends were trimmed by 5 bases and 4 bases, with 12 bases remaining between them. The germline V gene encodes CDR1 MNHEY and CDR2 SMNVEV (reference sequence). This CDR3 spans 14 amino acids. Here the CDR3 reads CASSEVPVYNEQFF. The CDR3 bases are TGTGCCAGCAGTGAGGTACCCGTTTACAATGAGCAGTTCTTC.

The rearrangement uses TRBV7-8 and TRBJ1-4, with TRBD1 identical over 7 bases. With 5 bases clipped from V and 8 bases from J, the junction kept 8 bases outside the gene matches. Germline V gene sequence: CDR1 SGHVS, CDR2 FQNEAQ. CDR3 size: 14 residues. The chain's CDR3 is CASSHGQVGEKLFF. CDR3 nucleotide sequence: TGTGCCAGCAGCCACGGACAGGTGGGGGAAAAACTGTTTTTT.

This chain links TRBV6-6 with TRBJ1-1, with a weak D call TRBD1 (6 bases). Germline V CDR1 and CDR2: MNHNY, SVGAGI (reference sequence). The CDR3 consists of 15 residues. Trimming took 7 bases from V and 0 from J, leaving 15 bases between them. CDR3 DNA: TGTGCCAGCACTACCCGGGGACATTTGAACACTGAAGCTTTCTTT. Its protein is CASTTRGHLNTEAFF.

This clone has ten or more counts. Other DNA sequences in the sample encode the same CDR3. The gene calls are TRBV5-1 and TRBJ1-1; no reliable D call. The germline V and J ends were trimmed by 1 base and 1 base, with 5 bases remaining between them. The CDR3 consists of 13 residues. Germline V gene sequence: CDR1 SGHRS, CDR2 YFSETQ. CDR3 coding DNA: TGCGCCAGCAGCTTGACAACGAACACTGAAGCTTTCTTT. Translated, it gives CASSLTTNTEAFF.

The chain recombines TRBV6-1 with TRBJ1-2; D is unclear. Trimming removed 3 bases at V and 6 bases at J, with 17 bases between. Germline V CDR1 and CDR2: MNHNS, SASEGT. The CDR3 runs 15 residues. The chain's CDR3 is CASSDPGGRRDGYTF. CDR3 nucleotides: TGTGCCAGCAGTGACCCTGGAGGCAGAAGGGATGGCTACACCTTC.

The table lists this clone with a count of one. The chain combines TRBV4-1 with TRBJ2-7; TRBD2 matches 10 bases. V lost 4 bases, J lost 2 bases, and 8 bases stayed unmatched. The CDR3 sequence is 16 residues long. Germline assignment: CDR1 MGHRA and CDR2 YSYEKL. The chain's CDR3 is CASSPLAGGTTYEQYF. The CDR3 coding sequence is TGCGCCAGCAGCCCCTTAGCGGGGGGTACGACCTACGAGCAGTACTTC.

This clone was observed a few times. The genes are TRBV11-1 and TRBJ2-1, with 8 positions matching TRBD1. The CDR3 runs 14 residues. V shed 3 bases, J shed 10 bases, and the junction held 8 bases outside the gene matches. In germline, CDR1 is SGHAT, CDR2 FQDESV (reference sequence). The DNA for the CDR3 is TGTGCCAGCAGCTTGATCGGCAGGGGGCGAGAGCAGTTCTTC. As protein: CASSLIGRGREQFF. Complete variable domain (other parts from reference TRBV11-1 and TRBJ2-1): EAEVAQSPRYKITEKSQAVAFWCDPISGHATLYWYRQILGQGPELLVQFQDESVVDDSQLPKDRFSAERLKGVDSTLKIQPAELGDSAMYLCASSLIGRGREQFFGPGTRLTVL.

This clone occurred a few times. This chain joins TRBV2 and TRBJ1-5; the match to TRBD1 covers 7 bases. V shed 3 bases, J shed 8 bases, and the junction held 10 bases outside the gene matches. CDR3 size: 15 residues. The germline CDR1 and CDR2 sequences are SNHLY and FYNNEI. The CDR3 DNA reads TGTGCCAGCAGTGAGTTGGGACAGTCGTTTGAGCCCCAGCATTTT. This translates into CASSELGQSFEPQHF.

The V and J genes are TRBV19 and TRBJ2-3; 8 bases align to TRBD2. The V and J ends lost 4 bases and 5 bases, in that order; junction bases with no gene match: 8. The CDR3 is made up of 15 amino acids. Germline V gene data show CDR1 as LNHDA and CDR2 as SQIVND (reference sequence). CDR3 amino acids: CASSRPGGALDTQYF. CDR3 DNA sequence: TGTGCCAGTAGTAGACCCGGGGGGGCCCTAGATACGCAGTATTTT.

The genes are TRBV29-1 and TRBJ2-5; no clear D. The CDR3 is 13 residues long. Germline V lookup: CDR1 SQVTM, CDR2 ANQGSEA. V was cut by 3 bases and J by 1 base, with 9 bases left in between. This CDR3 reads CSVDPRSQETQYF. CDR3 nucleotides: TGCAGCGTTGACCCCAGAAGCCAAGAGACCCAGTACTTC.

This chain links TRBV4-2 with TRBJ1-1; D is possibly TRBD1 (6 bases). The CDR3 consists of 15 residues. V gave up 0 bases and J gave up 2 bases, with 10 bases separating them. Germline assignment: CDR1 LGHNA and CDR2 YNFKEQ. CDR3 sequence reads: CASSQERTVNTEAFF. The CDR3 nucleotides are TGTGCCAGCAGCCAAGAAAGGACAGTCAACACTGAAGCTTTCTTT.

The chain couples TRBV20-1 to TRBJ2-7; D unclear. Germline CDR1 and CDR2: DFQATT and SNEGSKA (reference sequence). Trimming removed 6 bases at V and 6 bases at J, with 12 bases between. This CDR3 is 11 amino acids long. CDR3 protein: CSALIAAEQYF. CDR3 sequence (DNA): TGCAGTGCACTTATAGCCGCCGAGCAGTACTTC.

This chain connects TRBV28 to TRBJ2-1, with 7 bases aligning to TRBD2. Germline V CDR1 and CDR2: MDHEN, SYDVKM. J lost 3 bases, V lost 5 bases, and 4 bases had no gene match. This CDR3 has 14 residues. As DNA, the CDR3 is TGTGCCAGCAGTCCTCTAGCGGACTACAATGAGCAGTTCTTC. It encodes CASSPLADYNEQFF.

The chain employs TRBV10-3 and TRBJ2-1, with TRBD2 as a possible D gene (6 bases). CDR3 size: 14 residues. Germline V gives CDR1 ENHRY, CDR2 SYGVKD. V lost 3 bases, J lost 4 bases, and 10 bases lay in between. The CDR3 here is CAISEGTGYNEQFF. The CDR3 nucleotides read TGTGCCATCAGTGAAGGGACTGGGTACAATGAGCAGTTCTTC.

This sequence joins TRBV29-1 and TRBJ2-5; the D is unclear. This CDR3 is built from 12 residues. The germline V and J ends were trimmed by 7 bases and 4 bases, with 13 bases remaining between them. Germline V gives CDR1 SQVTM, CDR2 ANQGSEA. CDR3 protein: CSAAAPRETQYF. The CDR3 DNA sequence: TGCAGCGCTGCGGCTCCTCGAGAGACCCAGTACTTC.

This chain joins TRBV7-8 and TRBJ1-5; 9 nucleotides line up with TRBD1. Unmatched junction bases numbered 11, after V lost 5 bases and J lost 0 bases. Germline assignment: CDR1 SGHVS and CDR2 FQNEAQ. The CDR3 spans 18 residues. The chain's CDR3 is CASSPMVQGAYSNQPQHF. The CDR3 DNA follows: TGTGCCAGCAGCCCGATGGTACAGGGGGCATATAGCAATCAGCCCCAGCATTTT. Based on the CDR3 plus reference TRBV7-8 and TRBJ1-5, the full variable domain is GAGVSQSPRYKVAKRGQDVALRCDPISGHVSLFWYQQALGQGPEFLTYFQNEAQLDKSGLPSDRFFAERPEGSVSTLKIQRTQQEDSAVYLCASSPMVQGAYSNQPQHFGDGTRLSIL.

The DNA for the CDR3 is TGTGCCAGCAGCCCACCCCCAAGAGGGAGTAACGAGCAGTACTTC. It is translated as CASSPPPRGSNEQYF. V gene TRBV6-6 combines with J gene TRBJ2-7, with a tentative D call TRBD2 (5 bases). Trimming cost V 6 bases and J 5 bases, with 20 bases left between them. The CDR3 covers 15 residues. CDR1 is MNHNY and CDR2 is SVGAGI in the germline V gene (reference sequence).

The V gene is TRBV18, the J gene TRBJ1-1; TRBD1 matches 7 bases. The CDR3 length is 17 residues. CDR1 is KGHSH and CDR2 is LQKENI in the germline V gene. The V segment lost 3 bases and the J segment 5 bases; nucleotides outside the gene matches: 15. CDR3 protein: CASSPRGPAGVRTEAFF. The DNA for the CDR3 is TGTGCCAGCTCACCGAGGGGGCCAGCCGGGGTGAGGACTGAAGCTTTCTTT. The complete variable domain, with remaining parts taken from reference TRBV18 and TRBJ1-1, reads NAGVMQNPRHLVRRRGQEARLRCSPMKGHSHVYWYRQLPEEGLKFMVYLQKENIIDESGMPKERFSAEFPKEGPSILRIQQVVRGDSAAYFCASSPRGPAGVRTEAFFGQGTRLTVV.